This TCR beta chain was observed in a study of CD8+ T cells in alopecia areata. Treatment denoted: oral pan-JAK inhibitor, 5-10 mg twice daily. Germline values: CDR1 SNHLY, CDR2 FYNNEI. The CDR3 is made up of 13 amino acids. V lost 6 bases to trimming and J lost 4 bases; unmatched junction nucleotides: 3. Isolated RNA was reverse transcribed into cDNA used as the sequencing template. Sequencing was performed with immunoSEQ multiplex PCR; in TCRdb, only in-frame clones are kept and a portion is missing. Among fewer than 250,000 clones listed, 50% to 60% were seen once. The chain is built from TRBV2 and TRBJ2-7; 10 bases map to TRBD1. The sequences come from CD4+ T cells sorted from blood, collected at week 4, from a patient treated with tofacitinib. This clonotype originated in a human donor with alopecia areata. This CDR3 reads CASSRDRGYEQYF. CDR3 bases: TGTGCCAGCAGCCGGGACAGGGGTTACGAGCAGTACTTC.